This T cell receptor (beta chain) was found in a study of T cells in Graves' hyperthyroidism and ophthalmopathy (dated 2019 in TCRdb). Broadly, across the study: Peripheral blood samples were taken at initial diagnosis, before any treatment was given. To identify distinguishing TCR V-J signatures, a discovery cohort of about 100 patients was used, comprising some 45 with Graves' ophthalmopathy and around 60 with stable Graves' hyperthyroidism. Once sampling was done, hyperthyroidism patients were given methimazole at a starting dose of 30 mg daily, whereas ophthalmopathy patients were given high-dose intravenous methylprednisolone. An independent validation cohort of fewer than 20 hyperthyroidism patients and approximately 17 patients who later progressed to ophthalmopathy tested prospective prediction of ophthalmopathy. According to the paper, TCR Vbeta CDR3 sequencing was carried out on roughly 130 peripheral blood samples, which came from approximately 43 ophthalmopathy, 75 to 80 hyperthyroidism and approximately 17 progressor patients. In about 6 Graves' hyperthyroidism patients, the study also compared T-cell repertoires from thyroid tissue with T-cell repertoires from blood. For training and testing, the approximately 97 patients in the discovery cohort were randomly divided in a 7:3 ratio.

Broader findings and caveats from the paper: No statistical method was used to set the sample size in advance, and investigators knew the group allocation. Ophthalmopathy was separated from stable hyperthyroidism by a 13 V-J signature model, with around 88% sensitivity and roughly 81% specificity obtained in cross-validation and 80%/75% obtained in testing. In validation, the model predicted progression to ophthalmopathy a median of roughly 6.5 months before onset, with about 64% sensitivity and about 72% specificity. Most expanded thyroid clonotypes (frequency above 0.001) were also detected in blood, a finding suggesting that blood repertoires may reflect thyroid immune responses.

The germline V gene specifies MDHEN as CDR1 and SYDVKM as CDR2. From its cysteine to its phenylalanine, the CDR3 spans 13 amino acids. Only the CDR3 region is kept as DNA, spanning 39 bases read in frame from base 1. V loses 3 bases, J loses 6 bases, and the germline ends lie 12 bases apart. The TCR beta CDR3 regions were amplified from the RNA transcripts. For the first round of RT-PCR on the TCR CDR3, the HTBI primer set was used together with the Qiagen OneStep RT-PCR kit. Libraries were constructed in a second round of multiplex PCR, after which size selection and purification were carried out. Libraries were sequenced paired-end with 100 bp reads on an Illumina HiSeq2000. In the original analysis: SOAPnuke was used to process the raw data, throwing out any read that contained adapters or uncalled bases, had a mean Phred below 15, or lacked an exact constant-primer or identifier match. High-quality paired reads were merged with COPE v1.2.5, and unique nucleotide sequences were defined as clonotypes. Clonotypes were aligned to IMGT TRBV, TRBD and TRBJ reference segments using MiTCR v1.1. Only V-J combinations with frequency above 0.0001, covering approximately 99% of repertoires, were analysed. A TCS score was defined as the ratio of F50 (clonal expansion) to E x V (chaos), with BLOSUM62-based TCRdist applied between CDR3 peptides within each V-J. Welch's t-statistics and random forest reduced around 520 V-J features to under 15, which were used in a naive Bayes classifier (R e1071). Using fastp trimming at Q25 and MiXCR clonotype assembly, TCRdb reanalyzed the public sequencing data and kept in-frame beta chains. When rows share a CDR3 protein, they turn into one entry using the most common DNA and genes. The V and J calls and clone size are TCRdb's, not the authors'. Within this sample are 600,000 to 650,000 distinct CDR3 sequences, with around 21% of them counted one time only. The ten largest clones take up under 35% of the sample.

Ophthalmopathy patients had moderately to severely active disease, Clinical Activity Score of at least 3, NOSPECS grade of at least 4, and duration under 3 months. Any patient with an uncontrolled infection, another autoimmune disease, pregnancy or lactation was excluded. Diagnoses were based on clinical symptoms, serum thyroxine and TRAb, thyroid ultrasound and orbital computed tomography. PBMCs were separated from under 11 ml of fresh peripheral blood using Ficoll-Paque density gradient centrifugation. Trizol reagent was used to extract total RNA, and RNA quality was then checked on an Agilent 2100 Bioanalyzer. This clonotype has just one count. What antigen it recognizes has not been identified. No much larger clone is present one base from it, and per-base qualities are unavailable. Evidence from one read is weak.

The V and J segments used are TRBV28 and TRBJ2-7; a tentative D call is TRBD1 (6 bases match). This receptor was identified in a man in his thirties or forties with Graves' ophthalmopathy. Sequencing was performed on blood. The DNA is TGTGCCAGCAGTTTGTCACAGGGTTTCGAGCAGTACTTC. Its translation reads: CASSLSQGFEQYF.